These 21 T cell receptor beta chains were sequenced from one sample in a study of T-cell reconstitution after alpha-beta-depleted transplantation in children. A TCRbeta library incorporating unique molecular identifiers was prepared. TCRdb reprocessed the PCR reads with MiXCR, giving one entry per CDR3 protein. The sample lists 450,000 to 500,000 distinct CDR3 sequences; under 15% were seen once. The sample was PBMCs from the stem cell graft donor, taken from the stem cell graft. All receptors derive from a human donor who donated a stem cell graft to a child with combined immunodeficiency.

This clonotype has just a few counts. The chain has TRBV29-1 and TRBJ2-4; no firm D call. There are 16 residues in the CDR3. Germline loops: CDR1 SQVTM, CDR2 ANQGSEA. Trimming took 5 bases from V and 4 from J, leaving 21 bases between them. CDR3 nucleotides: TGCAGCGTTAGCGCCCAGGACCGGGCTGGGAAAAACATTCAGTACTTC. Encoded protein: CSVSAQDRAGKNIQYF.

This clonotype was detected many times. The CDR3 DNA reads TGTGCCACCAGAGGGAGGGAAGTCTACAATGAGCAGTTCTTC. Amino acids: CATRGREVYNEQFF. The rearrangement links TRBV24-1 to TRBJ2-1, with 7 bases lining up with TRBD2. Germline values: CDR1 KGHDR, CDR2 SFDVKD. The CDR3 covers 14 residues. The trim removed 7 bases at V and 3 bases at J, leaving 5 bases unmatched.

Only a few counts were recorded for this clonotype. The chain uses TRBV5-1 and TRBJ2-3; 8 nucleotides match TRBD2. CDR3 size: 15 residues. The germline V gene has CDR1 SGHRS and CDR2 YFSETQ. Trimming took 5 bases from V and 1 from J; bases not matched to a gene: 6. CDR3: CASREVLAGTDTQYF. The DNA of the CDR3 is TGCGCCAGCAGGGAAGTACTAGCGGGCACAGATACGCAGTATTTT.

This clonotype was counted only a few times. The chain is built from TRBV7-6 and TRBJ2-2; 7 positions agree with TRBD2. The CDR3 contains 14 residues. Unmatched junction bases numbered 6, after V lost 4 bases and J lost 7 bases. Germline CDR1 and CDR2: SGHVS and FNYEAQ. The CDR3 DNA reads TGTGCCAGCAGCTGGCCGGGAGGACACGGGGAGCTGTTTTTT. Encoded protein: CASSWPGGHGELFF.

The gene calls are TRBV18 and TRBJ1-1; no clear D gene. The CDR3 loop spans 13 amino acids. From germline, CDR1 is KGHSH and CDR2 LQKENI. Between the trimmed V and J ends, which lost 5 bases and 0 bases, there was a span of 7 bases. The CDR3 region is CASSGSLNTEAFF. CDR3 coding DNA: TGTGCCAGCTCAGGATCTTTGAACACTGAAGCTTTCTTT.

This clonotype occurred many times. This rearrangement joins TRBV12-3 or TRBV12-4 to TRBJ2-7; 7 nucleotides line up with TRBD2. V shed 5 bases and J 3 bases; nucleotides not matched to a gene: 10. The CDR3 spans 15 residues. CDR3 protein: CASSPRLAVLYEQYF. The CDR3 DNA follows: TGTGCCAGCAGTCCAAGACTAGCAGTTCTCTACGAGCAGTACTTC.

The chain joins TRBV7-3 to TRBJ1-1; 7 bases fit TRBD1. The germline gives CDR1 SGHTA, CDR2 FQGTGA. The junction had 4 bases not matched to a gene; V was cut back by 4 bases and J by 5 bases. The CDR3 runs 13 residues. DNA of the CDR3: TGTGCCAGCAGCTCGAACAGGGGAACTGAAGCTTTCTTT. Translating it yields CASSSNRGTEAFF.

This clonotype appeared a few times. The V gene is TRBV7-9, the J gene TRBJ2-3; D possibly uses TRBD1 or TRBD2 (5 bases each). The germline CDR1 and CDR2 sequences are SEHNR and FQNEAQ (reference sequence). This CDR3 is built from 15 residues. The ends were cut back, 7 bases at V and 2 bases at J, with 16 bases in the middle. The CDR3 protein is CASTPGRWDTDTQYF. CDR3 sequence (DNA): TGTGCCAGCACGCCGGGACGCTGGGACACAGATACGCAGTATTTT.

This clonotype was observed at least ten times. The chain uses TRBV6-6 and TRBJ1-1; possible D gene TRBD1, 6 bases. Trimming removed 4 bases at V and 0 bases at J, with 12 bases between. The CDR3 spans 15 residues. Germline-derived CDR1 and CDR2 are MNHNY and SVGAGI (reference sequence). CDR3 nucleotide sequence: TGTGCCAGCAGTTTTACCGGGACACTGAACACTGAAGCTTTCTTT. Protein: CASSFTGTLNTEAFF.

The sample holds a few counts of this clonotype. The chain is built from TRBV6-2 or TRBV6-3 and TRBJ2-7; 7 bases fit TRBD2. Germline values: CDR1 MNHEY, CDR2 SVGEGT. There are 15 residues in the CDR3. The trim removed 6 bases at V and 1 base at J, leaving 9 bases unmatched. The CDR3 is CASRSGTTSSYEQYF. CDR3 DNA sequence: TGTGCCAGCAGGTCCGGGACTACCTCTTCCTACGAGCAGTACTTC.

A few counts support this clonotype. This CDR3 is CASSFFGQTYEQYF. The DNA for the CDR3 is TGTGCCAGCAGTTTTTTTGGACAGACCTACGAGCAGTACTTC. The chain uses TRBV12-3 or TRBV12-4 and TRBJ2-7; TRBD1 is a possible D gene (6 bases). V was pared by 3 bases and J by 2 bases, with 11 bases between. The CDR3 covers 14 residues.

V is TRBV27 and J is TRBJ2-2; possibly TRBD2 for D (6 bases). The CDR3 is 17 residues long. The germline gives CDR1 MNHEY, CDR2 SMNVEV (reference sequence). Trimming cost V 2 bases and J 5 bases, with 18 bases left between them. CDR3 region: CASSLRGLGRSTGELFF. In DNA form, the CDR3 reads TGTGCCAGCAGTTTAAGGGGCCTAGGGAGGAGTACCGGGGAGCTGTTTTTT.

The chain employs TRBV7-8 and TRBJ1-4; D is ambiguous. Germline V gene lookup returns CDR1 SGHVS and CDR2 FQNEAQ. The CDR3 length is 18 residues. The germline V and J ends were trimmed by 1 base and 0 bases, with 15 bases remaining between them. The CDR3 here is CASSLEDGLSATNEKLFF. The CDR3 coding sequence is TGTGCCAGCAGCTTAGAGGACGGACTATCTGCAACTAATGAAAAACTGTTTTTT.

This clonotype appeared many times. The chain recombines TRBV12-3 or TRBV12-4 with TRBJ2-1; 8 positions agree with TRBD2. This CDR3 spans 16 amino acids. Trimming removed 3 bases from V and 6 bases from J; junction bases left unmatched: 10. CDR3 loop: CASSFPTGGPINEQFF. The CDR3 DNA reads as TGTGCCAGCAGTTTCCCCACGGGGGGGCCTATCAATGAGCAGTTCTTC.

The chain links TRBV20-1 to TRBJ2-1; possibly TRBD1 or TRBD2 for D (5 bases each). CDR1 is DFQATT and CDR2 is SNEGSKA in the germline V gene (reference sequence). V lost 6 bases and J lost 5, with 20 bases in between. The CDR3 length is 15 residues. The CDR3 coding sequence is TGCAGTGCCCCTAGTTTCCGGGACCCCAACAATGAGCAGTTCTTC. Translated, it gives CSAPSFRDPNNEQFF.

This clonotype appeared many times. The V call is TRBV20-1, the J call TRBJ2-7, with 11 positions matching TRBD2. The CDR3 has 12 amino acids. In germline, CDR1 is DFQATT, CDR2 SNEGSKA (reference sequence). Unmatched junction bases numbered 5, after V lost 6 bases and J lost 7 bases. The CDR3 nucleotides are TGCAGTGCGTCGACTAGCGGGGATGAGCAGTACTTC. This sequence encodes CSASTSGDEQYF.

V gene TRBV20-1 combines with J gene TRBJ1-6; D is perhaps TRBD1 (6 bases). V was shortened by 5 bases and J by 7 bases, with 15 bases between the two germline ends. This CDR3 has 14 residues. CDR1 and CDR2 (germline): DFQATT, SNEGSKA (reference sequence). This CDR3 is CSAGQIPGNSPLHF. CDR3 in DNA: TGCAGTGCTGGACAGATTCCGGGGAATTCACCCCTCCACTTT.

This clonotype was picked up many times. This sequence joins TRBV12-3 or TRBV12-4 and TRBJ1-1; TRBD1 agrees at 8 bases. This CDR3 region has 16 residues. J gave up 4 bases and V 6 bases, and 13 bases lay outside the gene matches. CDR3 nucleotides: TGTGCCAGCAGGGGGGCTTCAGGGGGCCCGGTCACTGAAGCTTTCTTT. Protein: CASRGASGGPVTEAFF.

Notes on this clonotype: This may stem from a read error, because a much larger clone lies one nucleotide away. The conserved phenylalanine or tryptophan normally closing the CDR3 is absent here, so this likely arose from a read error. In DNA, the CDR3 is TGTGCCAGCAATGAACTAGCCGGCGGGGAGCTGTTTTAT. Its protein product is CASNELAGGELFY. The genes are TRBV6-1 and TRBJ2-2, with a possible D match to TRBD2 (6 bases). Germline CDR1 reads MNHNS; CDR2 reads SASEGT. The CDR3 runs to 13 residues.

The chain carries TRBV6-2 or TRBV6-3 and TRBJ2-7; 7 nucleotides match TRBD1. CDR1 MNHEY and CDR2 SVGEGT come from the germline V gene. After removal of 5 bases from V and 4 bases from J, the junction contained 8 bases not matched to a gene. CDR3 length: 14 residues. The CDR3 loop is CASSPSGTVYEQYF. CDR3 nucleotides: TGTGCCAGCAGTCCCTCCGGGACAGTTTACGAGCAGTACTTC.

The chain recombines TRBV20-1 with TRBJ2-1; 15 bases map to TRBD2. The germline gives CDR1 DFQATT, CDR2 SNEGSKA (reference sequence). The length of the CDR3 is 20 residues. Trimming removed 1 base from V and 1 base from J; junction bases left unmatched: 11. CDR3 in amino acids: CSARGIGTSGRPGSYNEQFF. The CDR3 DNA reads as TGCAGTGCTAGAGGTATAGGGACTAGCGGGAGGCCCGGGTCCTACAATGAGCAGTTCTTC.